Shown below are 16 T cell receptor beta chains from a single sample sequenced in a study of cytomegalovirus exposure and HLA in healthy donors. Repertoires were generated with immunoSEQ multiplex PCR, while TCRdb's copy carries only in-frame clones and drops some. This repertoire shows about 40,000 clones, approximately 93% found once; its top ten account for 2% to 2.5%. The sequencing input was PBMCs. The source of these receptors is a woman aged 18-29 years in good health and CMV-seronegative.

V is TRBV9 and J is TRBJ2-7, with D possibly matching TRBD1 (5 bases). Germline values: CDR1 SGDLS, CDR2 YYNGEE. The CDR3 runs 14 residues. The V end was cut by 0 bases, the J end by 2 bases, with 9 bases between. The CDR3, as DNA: TGTGCCAGCAGCGTAGAAGGGGAAACCTACGAGCAGTACTTC. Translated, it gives CASSVEGETYEQYF.

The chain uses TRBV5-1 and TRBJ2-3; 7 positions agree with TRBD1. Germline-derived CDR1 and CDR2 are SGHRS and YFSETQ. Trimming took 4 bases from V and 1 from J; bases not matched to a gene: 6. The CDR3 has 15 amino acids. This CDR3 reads CASSVDRARTDTQYF. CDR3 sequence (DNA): TGCGCCAGCAGCGTCGACAGGGCCCGCACAGATACGCAGTATTTT.

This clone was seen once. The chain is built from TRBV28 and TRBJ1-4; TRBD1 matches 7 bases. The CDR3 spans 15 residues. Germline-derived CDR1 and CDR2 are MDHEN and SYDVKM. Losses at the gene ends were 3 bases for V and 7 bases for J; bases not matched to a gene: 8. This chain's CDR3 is CASSFQGGLGEKLFF. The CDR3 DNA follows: TGTGCCAGCAGTTTCCAGGGGGGTTTGGGTGAAAAACTGTTTTTT.

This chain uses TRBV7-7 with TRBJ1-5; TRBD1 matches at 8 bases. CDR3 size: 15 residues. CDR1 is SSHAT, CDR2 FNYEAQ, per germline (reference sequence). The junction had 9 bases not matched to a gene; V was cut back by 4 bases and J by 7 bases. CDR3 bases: TGTGCCAGCAGCTCTTCAGGGGGCCCTCAGCAGCCCCAGCATTTT. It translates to CASSSSGGPQQPQHF.

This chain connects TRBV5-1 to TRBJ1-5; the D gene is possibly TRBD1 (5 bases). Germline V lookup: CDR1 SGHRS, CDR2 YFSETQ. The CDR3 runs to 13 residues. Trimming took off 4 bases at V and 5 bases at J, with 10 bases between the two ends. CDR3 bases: TGCGCCAGCAGCCTGGGGGGGGATCAGCCCCAGCATTTT. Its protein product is CASSLGGDQPQHF.

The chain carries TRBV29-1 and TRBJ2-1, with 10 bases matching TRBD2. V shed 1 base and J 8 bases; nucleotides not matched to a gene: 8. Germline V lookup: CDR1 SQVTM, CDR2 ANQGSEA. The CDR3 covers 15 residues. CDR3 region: CSVEGLAGEVYEQFF. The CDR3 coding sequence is TGCAGCGTTGAAGGGCTAGCGGGGGAGGTCTATGAGCAGTTCTTC.

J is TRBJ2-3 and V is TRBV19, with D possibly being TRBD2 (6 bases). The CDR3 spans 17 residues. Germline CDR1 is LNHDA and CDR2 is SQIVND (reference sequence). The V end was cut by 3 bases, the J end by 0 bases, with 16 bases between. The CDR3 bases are TGTGCCAGTAGTATCCGACTAAGCGGGTCTAGCACAGATACGCAGTATTTT. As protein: CASSIRLSGSSTDTQYF.

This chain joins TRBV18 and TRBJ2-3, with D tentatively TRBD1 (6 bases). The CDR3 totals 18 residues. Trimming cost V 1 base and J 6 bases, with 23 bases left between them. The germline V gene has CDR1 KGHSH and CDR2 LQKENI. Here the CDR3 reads CASSPRQGQPADPDTQYF. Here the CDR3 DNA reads TGTGCCAGCTCACCACGGCAAGGACAGCCCGCCGATCCGGATACGCAGTATTTT.

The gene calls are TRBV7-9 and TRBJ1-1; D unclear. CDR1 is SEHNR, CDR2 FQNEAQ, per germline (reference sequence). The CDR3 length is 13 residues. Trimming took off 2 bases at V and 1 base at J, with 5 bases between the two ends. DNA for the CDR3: TGTGCCAGCAGCTTAAGCGGGAACACTGAAGCTTTCTTT. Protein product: CASSLSGNTEAFF.

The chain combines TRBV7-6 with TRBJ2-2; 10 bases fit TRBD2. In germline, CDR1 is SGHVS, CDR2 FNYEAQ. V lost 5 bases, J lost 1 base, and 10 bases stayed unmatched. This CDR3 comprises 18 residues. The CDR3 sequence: CASSVEAGGPLNTGELFF. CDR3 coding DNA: TGTGCCAGCAGCGTGGAAGCGGGGGGGCCTTTGAACACCGGGGAGCTGTTTTTT.

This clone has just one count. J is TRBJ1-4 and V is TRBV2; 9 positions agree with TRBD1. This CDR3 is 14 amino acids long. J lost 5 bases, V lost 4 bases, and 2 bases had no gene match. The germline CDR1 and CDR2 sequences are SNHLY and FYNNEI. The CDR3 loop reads CASSADRGNEKLFF. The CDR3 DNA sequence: TGTGCCAGCAGTGCCGACAGGGGGAATGAAAAACTGTTTTTT. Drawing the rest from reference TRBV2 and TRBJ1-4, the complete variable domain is EPEVTQTPSHQVTQMGQEVILRCVPISNHLYFYWYRQILGQKVEFLVSFYNNEISEKSEIFDDQFSVERPDGSNFTLKIRSTKLEDSAMYFCASSADRGNEKLFFGSGTQLSVL.

The CDR3 DNA follows: TGTGCCAGTAGCGACGGTGCGGCTTCCTATGGCTACACCTTC. Its translation is CASSDGAASYGYTF. This sequence joins TRBV19 and TRBJ1-2; D ambiguous. The ends were cut back, 6 bases at V and 4 bases at J, with 15 bases in the middle. The CDR3 runs to 14 residues. Germline CDR1 LNHDA, CDR2 SQIVND (reference sequence).

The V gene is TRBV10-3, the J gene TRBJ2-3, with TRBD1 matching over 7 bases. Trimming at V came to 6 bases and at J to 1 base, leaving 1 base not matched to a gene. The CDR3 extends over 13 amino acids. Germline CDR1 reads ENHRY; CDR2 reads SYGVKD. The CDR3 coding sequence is TGTGCCATCAGAGGGACAGGCACAGATACGCAGTATTTT. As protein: CAIRGTGTDTQYF.

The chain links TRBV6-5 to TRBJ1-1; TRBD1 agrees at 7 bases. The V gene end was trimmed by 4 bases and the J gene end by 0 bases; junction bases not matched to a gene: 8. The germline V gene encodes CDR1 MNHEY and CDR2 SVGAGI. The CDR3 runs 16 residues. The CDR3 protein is CASSLRPGQMNTEAFF. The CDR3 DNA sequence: TGTGCCAGCAGTTTACGGCCGGGACAGATGAACACTGAAGCTTTCTTT.

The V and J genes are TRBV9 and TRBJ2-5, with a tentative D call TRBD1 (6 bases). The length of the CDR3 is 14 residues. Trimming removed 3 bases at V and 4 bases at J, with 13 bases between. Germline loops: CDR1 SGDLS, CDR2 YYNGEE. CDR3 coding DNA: TGTGCCAGCAGCGCATCAGGGGCAGGAGAGACCCAGTACTTC. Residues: CASSASGAGETQYF.

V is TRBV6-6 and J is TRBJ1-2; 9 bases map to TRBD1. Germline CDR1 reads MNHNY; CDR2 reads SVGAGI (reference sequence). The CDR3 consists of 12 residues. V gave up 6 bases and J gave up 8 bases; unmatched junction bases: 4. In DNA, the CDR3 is TGTGCCAGCAGCCGGACAGGGGAAGGCTACACCTTC. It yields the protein CASSRTGEGYTF.